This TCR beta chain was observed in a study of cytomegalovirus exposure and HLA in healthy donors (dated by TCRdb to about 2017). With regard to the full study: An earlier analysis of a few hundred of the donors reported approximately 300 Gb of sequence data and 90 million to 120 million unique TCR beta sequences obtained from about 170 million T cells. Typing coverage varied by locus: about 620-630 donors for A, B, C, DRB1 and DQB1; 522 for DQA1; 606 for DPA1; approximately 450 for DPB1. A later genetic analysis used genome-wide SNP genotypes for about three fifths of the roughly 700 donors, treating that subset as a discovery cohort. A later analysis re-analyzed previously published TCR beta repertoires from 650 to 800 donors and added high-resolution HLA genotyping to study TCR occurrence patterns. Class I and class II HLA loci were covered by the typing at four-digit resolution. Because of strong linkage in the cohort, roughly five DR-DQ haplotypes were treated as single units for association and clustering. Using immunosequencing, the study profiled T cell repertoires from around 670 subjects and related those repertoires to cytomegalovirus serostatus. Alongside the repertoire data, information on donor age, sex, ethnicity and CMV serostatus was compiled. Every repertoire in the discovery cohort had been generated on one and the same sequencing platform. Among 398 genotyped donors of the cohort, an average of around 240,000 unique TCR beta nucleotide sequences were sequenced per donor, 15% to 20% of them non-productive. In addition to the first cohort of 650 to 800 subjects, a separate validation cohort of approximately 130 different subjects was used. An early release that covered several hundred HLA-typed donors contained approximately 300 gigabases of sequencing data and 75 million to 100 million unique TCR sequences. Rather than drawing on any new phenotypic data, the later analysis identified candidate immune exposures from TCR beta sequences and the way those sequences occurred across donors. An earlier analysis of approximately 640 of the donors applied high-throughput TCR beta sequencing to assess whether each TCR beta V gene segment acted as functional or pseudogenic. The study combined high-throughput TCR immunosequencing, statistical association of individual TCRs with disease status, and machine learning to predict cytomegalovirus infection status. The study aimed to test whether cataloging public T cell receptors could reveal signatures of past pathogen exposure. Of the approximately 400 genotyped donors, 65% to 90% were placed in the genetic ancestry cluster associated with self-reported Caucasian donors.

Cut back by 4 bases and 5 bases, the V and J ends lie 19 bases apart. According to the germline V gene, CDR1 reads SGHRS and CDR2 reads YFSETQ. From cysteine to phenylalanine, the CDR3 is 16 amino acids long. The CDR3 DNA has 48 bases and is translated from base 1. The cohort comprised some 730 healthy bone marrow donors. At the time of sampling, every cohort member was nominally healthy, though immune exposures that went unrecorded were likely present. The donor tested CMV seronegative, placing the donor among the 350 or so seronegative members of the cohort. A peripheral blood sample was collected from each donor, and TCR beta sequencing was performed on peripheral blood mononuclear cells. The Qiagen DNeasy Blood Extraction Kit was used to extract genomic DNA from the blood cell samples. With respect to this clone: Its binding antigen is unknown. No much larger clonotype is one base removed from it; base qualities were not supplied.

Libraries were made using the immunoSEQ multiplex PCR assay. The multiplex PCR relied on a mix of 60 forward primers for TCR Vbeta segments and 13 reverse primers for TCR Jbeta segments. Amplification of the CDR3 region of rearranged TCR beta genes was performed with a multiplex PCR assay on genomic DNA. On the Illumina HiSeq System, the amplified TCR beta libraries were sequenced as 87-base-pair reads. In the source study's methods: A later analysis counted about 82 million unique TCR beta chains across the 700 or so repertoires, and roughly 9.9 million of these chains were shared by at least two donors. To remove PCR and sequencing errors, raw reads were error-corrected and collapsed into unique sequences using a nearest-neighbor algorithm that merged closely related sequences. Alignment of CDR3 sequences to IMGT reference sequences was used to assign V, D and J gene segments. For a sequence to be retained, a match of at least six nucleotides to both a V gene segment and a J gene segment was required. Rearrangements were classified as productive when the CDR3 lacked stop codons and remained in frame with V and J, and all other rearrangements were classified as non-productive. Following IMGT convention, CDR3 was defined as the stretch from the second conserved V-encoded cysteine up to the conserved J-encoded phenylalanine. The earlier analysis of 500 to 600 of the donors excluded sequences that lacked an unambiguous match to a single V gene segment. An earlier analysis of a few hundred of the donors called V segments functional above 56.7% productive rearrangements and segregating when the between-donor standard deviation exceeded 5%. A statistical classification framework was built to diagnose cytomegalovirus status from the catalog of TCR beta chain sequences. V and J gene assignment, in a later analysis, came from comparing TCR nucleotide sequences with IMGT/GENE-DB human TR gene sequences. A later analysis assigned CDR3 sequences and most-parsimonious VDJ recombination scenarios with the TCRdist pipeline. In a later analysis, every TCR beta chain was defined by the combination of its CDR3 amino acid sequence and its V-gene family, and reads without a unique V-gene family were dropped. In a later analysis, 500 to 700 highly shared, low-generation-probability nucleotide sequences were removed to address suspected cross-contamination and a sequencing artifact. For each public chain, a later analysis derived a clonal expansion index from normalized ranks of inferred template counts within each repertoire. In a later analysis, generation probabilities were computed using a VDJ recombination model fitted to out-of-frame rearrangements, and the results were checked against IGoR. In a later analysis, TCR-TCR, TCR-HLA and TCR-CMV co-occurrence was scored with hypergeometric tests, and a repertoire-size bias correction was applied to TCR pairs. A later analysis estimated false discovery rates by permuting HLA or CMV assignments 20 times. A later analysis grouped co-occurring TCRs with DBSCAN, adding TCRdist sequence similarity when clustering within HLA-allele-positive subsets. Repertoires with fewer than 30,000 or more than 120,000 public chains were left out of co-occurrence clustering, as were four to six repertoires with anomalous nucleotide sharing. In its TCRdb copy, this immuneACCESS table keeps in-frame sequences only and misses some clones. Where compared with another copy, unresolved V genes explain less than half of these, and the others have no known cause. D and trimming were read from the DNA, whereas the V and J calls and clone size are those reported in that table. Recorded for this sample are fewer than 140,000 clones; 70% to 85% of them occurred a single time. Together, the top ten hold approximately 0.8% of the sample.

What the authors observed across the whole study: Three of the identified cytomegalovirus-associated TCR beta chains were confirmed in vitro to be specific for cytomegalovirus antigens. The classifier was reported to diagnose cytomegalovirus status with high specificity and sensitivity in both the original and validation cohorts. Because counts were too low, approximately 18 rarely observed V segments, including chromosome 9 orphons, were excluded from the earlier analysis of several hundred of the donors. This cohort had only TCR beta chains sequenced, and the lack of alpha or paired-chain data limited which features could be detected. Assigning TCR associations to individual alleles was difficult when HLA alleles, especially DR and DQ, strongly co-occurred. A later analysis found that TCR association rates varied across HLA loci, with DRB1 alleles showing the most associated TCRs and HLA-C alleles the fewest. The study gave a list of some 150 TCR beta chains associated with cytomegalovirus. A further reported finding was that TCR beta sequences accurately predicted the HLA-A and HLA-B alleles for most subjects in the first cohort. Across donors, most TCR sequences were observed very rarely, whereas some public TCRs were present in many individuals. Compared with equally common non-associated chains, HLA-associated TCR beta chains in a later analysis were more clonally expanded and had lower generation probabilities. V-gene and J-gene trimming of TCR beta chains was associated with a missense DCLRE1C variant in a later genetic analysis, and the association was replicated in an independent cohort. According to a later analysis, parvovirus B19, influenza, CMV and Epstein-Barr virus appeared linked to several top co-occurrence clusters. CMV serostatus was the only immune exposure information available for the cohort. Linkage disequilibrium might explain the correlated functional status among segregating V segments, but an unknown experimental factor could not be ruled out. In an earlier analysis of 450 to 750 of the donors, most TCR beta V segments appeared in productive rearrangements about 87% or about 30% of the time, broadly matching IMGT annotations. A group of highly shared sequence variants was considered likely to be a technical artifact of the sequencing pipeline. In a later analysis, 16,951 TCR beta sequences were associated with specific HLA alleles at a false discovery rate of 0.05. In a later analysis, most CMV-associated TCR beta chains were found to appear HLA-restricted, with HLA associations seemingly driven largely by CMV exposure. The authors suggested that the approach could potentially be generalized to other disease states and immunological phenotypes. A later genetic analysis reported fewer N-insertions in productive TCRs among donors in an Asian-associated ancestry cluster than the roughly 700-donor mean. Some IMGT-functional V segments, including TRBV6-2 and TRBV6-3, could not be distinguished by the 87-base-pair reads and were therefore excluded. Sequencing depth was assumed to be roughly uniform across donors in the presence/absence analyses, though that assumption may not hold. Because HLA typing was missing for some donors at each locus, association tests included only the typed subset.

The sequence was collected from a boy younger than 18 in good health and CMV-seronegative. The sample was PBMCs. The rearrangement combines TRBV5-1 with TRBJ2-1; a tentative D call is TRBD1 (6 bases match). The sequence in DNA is TGCGCCAGCAGCGGCGACCTTGGACAGAGTAACAATGAGCAGTTCTTC. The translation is CASSGDLGQSNNEQFF.